Each of the 18 T cell receptor beta chains below was sequenced from the same sample in a study of vaccination effects on CD4 cells after COVID-19. The method was immunoSEQ multiplex PCR; TCRdb's version includes in-frame clones alone and lacks a portion of them. This table has 25,000 to 35,000 clones, over 55% appearing once. Antigen-specific CD4+ T cells were expanded with viral peptide pools in the ViraFEST assay before sequencing. Following an approximately ten-day culture, CD4+ T cells were purified. Two doses of BNT162b2 or mRNA-1273 vaccine were administered to participants. No antigen is known for these receptors. Here the sequenced sample was CD4+ T cells from PBMCs cultured with HCoV-NL63 spike peptides, taken after COVID-19 vaccination. Source of these receptors: a human donor who received a COVID-19 vaccine.

This chain links TRBV2 with TRBJ1-3, with no clear D. The CDR3 runs to 14 residues. Trimming shortened V by 2 bases and J by 0 bases, and 5 bases separated the two germline ends. Germline V gives CDR1 SNHLY, CDR2 FYNNEI. As DNA, the CDR3 is TGTGCCAGCAGTGAATACTTCTCTGGAAACACCATATATTTT. Its protein product is CASSEYFSGNTIYF.

This sequence joins TRBV6-5 and TRBJ1-2, with TRBD1 matching 8 bases. CDR1 and CDR2 from the germline V gene are MNHEY and SVGAGI. With 6 bases clipped from V and 5 bases from J, the junction kept 11 bases outside the gene matches. CDR3 length equals 15 residues. Here the CDR3 reads CASSLRQGLLYGYTF. CDR3 nucleotide sequence: TGTGCCAGCAGCCTCAGACAGGGGCTACTTTATGGCTACACCTTC.

This clone was observed a few times. This chain uses TRBV11-2 with TRBJ1-2; D remains ambiguous. Germline loops: CDR1 SGHAT, CDR2 FQNNGV. Between the trimmed V and J ends, which lost 2 bases and 8 bases, there was a span of 18 bases. CDR3 length: 15 amino acids. CDR3 nucleotides: TGTGCCAGCAGCTTATTTCTAGAGCCTCGGGAGGGCTACACCTTC. Amino acids: CASSLFLEPREGYTF.

The chain is built from TRBV18 and TRBJ2-2; D uncertain. The V and J ends lost 3 bases and 5 bases respectively, with 13 bases between them. Germline CDR1 KGHSH, CDR2 LQKENI. The CDR3 has 15 amino acids. In nucleotides, the CDR3 is TGTGCCAGCTCACCGCCGCAGCTACAAACCGGGGAGCTGTTTTTT. It specifies CASSPPQLQTGELFF. Full variable domain (remainder filled in from reference TRBV18 and TRBJ2-2): NAGVMQNPRHLVRRRGQEARLRCSPMKGHSHVYWYRQLPEEGLKFMVYLQKENIIDESGMPKERFSAEFPKEGPSILRIQQVVRGDSAAYFCASSPPQLQTGELFFGEGSRLTVL.

This chain uses TRBV7-2 with TRBJ2-7; D possibly matches TRBD1 or TRBD2 (6 bases each). Germline V lookup: CDR1 SGHTA, CDR2 FQGNSA. With 4 bases removed from V and 6 bases from J, the gap between germline ends came to 13 bases. The CDR3 runs 13 residues. CDR3 nucleotide sequence: TGTGCCAGCAGCTCATGGGGGGCCCTCGAGCAGTACTTC. Translated, it gives CASSSWGALEQYF.

The chain joins TRBV2 to TRBJ2-5; possibly TRBD2 for D (5 bases). The CDR3 runs to 15 residues. V was pared by 7 bases and J by 0 bases, with 15 bases between. CDR1 is SNHLY, CDR2 FYNNEI, per germline. The CDR3 spells CASIVRTWYQETQYF. CDR3 bases: TGTGCCAGCATTGTCCGGACTTGGTACCAAGAGACCCAGTACTTC.

The chain employs TRBV12-3 or TRBV12-4 and TRBJ2-2; 9 nucleotides align to TRBD1. Trimming cost V 6 bases and J 4 bases; bases outside gene matches: 0. The CDR3 spans 13 residues. The DNA of the CDR3 is TGTGCCAGCAGGGACAGGGGCACCGGGGAGCTGTTTTTT. This translates into CASRDRGTGELFF.

This clone has only one observation. V gene TRBV19 combines with J gene TRBJ1-2; D not resolved. Germline V lookup: CDR1 LNHDA, CDR2 SQIVND (reference sequence). V lost 7 bases, J lost 2 bases, and 20 bases lay in between. There are 16 residues in the CDR3. The CDR3 nucleotides read TGTGCCAGTACCTCAATATATTCTGGGATCAACTATGGCTACACCTTC. Residues: CASTSIYSGINYGYTF.

The chain links TRBV3-1 (or the pseudogene TRBV3-2) to TRBJ1-1; D is unclear. This CDR3 is built from 13 residues. Trimming shortened V by 0 bases and J by 9 bases, and 11 bases separated the two germline ends. Germline CDR1 and CDR2: LGHDT and YNNKEL (reference sequence). The CDR3 region is CASSQDRALQAFF. The DNA for the CDR3 is TGTGCCAGCAGCCAAGACAGAGCTTTACAAGCTTTCTTT.

The V gene is TRBV6-6, the J gene TRBJ1-1, with D perhaps TRBD1 (5 bases). Per the germline V gene, CDR1 is MNHNY and CDR2 is SVGAGI (reference sequence). V was shortened by 2 bases and J by 3 bases, with 16 bases between the two germline ends. The CDR3 is 16 residues long. CDR3 sequence reads: CASSYRTFRDDTEAFF. The CDR3 DNA reads as TGTGCCAGCAGTTACCGAACGTTCAGGGACGACACTGAAGCTTTCTTT.

This clone was counted only a few times. The rearrangement links TRBV3-1 (or the pseudogene TRBV3-2) to TRBJ2-1; 13 bases map to TRBD2. The germline V gene has CDR1 LGHDT and CDR2 YNNKEL (reference sequence). Losses at the gene ends were 2 bases for V and 5 bases for J; bases not matched to a gene: 3. The CDR3 totals 16 residues. CDR3 DNA: TGTGCCAGCAGCCAATGGACTAGCGGGAGTCACAATGAGCAGTTCTTC. Translating it yields CASSQWTSGSHNEQFF.

J is TRBJ1-6 and V is TRBV13; tentatively, D is TRBD1 (5 bases). Germline CDR1 PRHDT, CDR2 FYEKMQ (reference sequence). The CDR3 extends over 17 amino acids. V was pared by 2 bases and J by 11 bases, with 22 bases between. The CDR3 spells CASSLREGRLYGAPLHF. The CDR3 DNA reads as TGTGCCAGCAGCTTACGGGAGGGACGGCTCTATGGTGCACCCCTCCACTTT.

The V and J genes are TRBV5-1 and TRBJ1-3, with 9 bases lining up with TRBD1. This CDR3 comprises 18 residues. The germline V gene encodes CDR1 SGHRS and CDR2 YFSETQ. Trimming removed 4 bases from V and 0 bases from J; junction bases left unmatched: 11. This CDR3 is CASSRNPGQGGSGNTIYF. The CDR3 DNA follows: TGCGCCAGCAGCCGGAACCCGGGACAGGGTGGCTCTGGAAACACCATATATTTT.

This clone was observed a single time. CDR3 DNA sequence: TGCGCCAGCAGCTTAACCAGGGGAACTAATGAAAAACTGTTTTTT. As protein: CASSLTRGTNEKLFF. This chain connects TRBV5-1 to TRBJ1-4, with D tentatively TRBD1 (6 bases). The CDR3 is made up of 15 amino acids. CDR1 and CDR2 from the germline V gene are SGHRS and YFSETQ. V lost 2 bases and J lost 1, with 9 bases in between.

CDR3 nucleotide sequence: TGTGCCAGCAGTTACTCCTGGTCCTACAATGAGCAGTTCTTC. Translated: CASSYSWSYNEQFF. This chain joins TRBV6-5 and TRBJ2-1, with D unclear. Germline CDR1 MNHEY, CDR2 SVGAGI. The V end lost 0 bases, the J end lost 1 base, and 4 bases lay between the germline ends. The CDR3 consists of 14 residues.

The chain combines TRBV2 with TRBJ2-1, with D hard to call. Trimming shortened V by 1 base and J by 9 bases, and 7 bases separated the two germline ends. Germline V gives CDR1 SNHLY, CDR2 FYNNEI. This CDR3 is built from 12 residues. The CDR3 protein is CASSEGLSEQFF. The CDR3 nucleotides read TGTGCCAGCAGTGAAGGGCTCTCTGAGCAGTTCTTC.

This clone ranks as medium-sized. The rearrangement joins TRBV10-3 to TRBJ1-5; D perhaps matches TRBD1 (5 bases). Germline values: CDR1 ENHRY, CDR2 SYGVKD. Between the trimmed V and J ends, which lost 9 bases and 0 bases, there was a span of 15 bases. The CDR3 extends over 15 amino acids. CDR3 sequence (DNA): TGTGCCATAAGGGCAGGGTATGCTAGCAATCAGCCCCAGCATTTT. Its protein product is CAIRAGYASNQPQHF.

This clone was detected only a few times. The chain employs TRBV7-9 and TRBJ1-2, with D possibly matching TRBD1 (6 bases). This CDR3 contains 15 residues. The germline V and J ends were trimmed by 1 base and 0 bases, with 9 bases remaining between them. In germline, CDR1 is SEHNR, CDR2 FQNEAQ (reference sequence). CDR3 protein: CASSLDRATNYGYTF. The DNA of the CDR3 is TGTGCCAGCAGCTTAGACAGGGCCACTAACTATGGCTACACCTTC.